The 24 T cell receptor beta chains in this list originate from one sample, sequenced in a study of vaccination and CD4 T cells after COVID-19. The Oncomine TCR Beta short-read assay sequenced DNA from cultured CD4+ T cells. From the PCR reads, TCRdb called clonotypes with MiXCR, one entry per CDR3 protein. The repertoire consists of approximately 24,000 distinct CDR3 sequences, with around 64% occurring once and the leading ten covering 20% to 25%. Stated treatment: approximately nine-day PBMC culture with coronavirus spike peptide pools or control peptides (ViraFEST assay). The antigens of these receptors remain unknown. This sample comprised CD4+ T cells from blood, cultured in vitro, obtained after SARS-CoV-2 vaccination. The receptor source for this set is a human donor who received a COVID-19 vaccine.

The CDR3 DNA sequence: TGTGCCAGCTTAAAGCGGGGGGCCCTGGGTGAGCAGTTCTTC. Translated, it gives CASLKRGALGEQFF. J is TRBJ2-1 and V is TRBV2, with 9 bases that match TRBD2. CDR1 SNHLY and CDR2 FYNNEI come from the germline V gene. The CDR3 runs to 14 residues. The trim removed 8 bases at V and 9 bases at J, leaving 11 bases unmatched.

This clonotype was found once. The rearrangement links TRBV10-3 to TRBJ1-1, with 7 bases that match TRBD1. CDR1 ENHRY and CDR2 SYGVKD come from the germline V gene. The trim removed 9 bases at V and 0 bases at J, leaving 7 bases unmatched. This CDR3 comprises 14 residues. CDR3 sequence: CAMRSDRMNTEAFF. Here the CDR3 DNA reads TGTGCCATGCGGTCGGACAGGATGAACACTGAAGCTTTCTTT.

CDR3 sequence: CASSGTGSKQYF. The CDR3 bases are TGTGCCAGCAGTGGGACAGGGAGCAAGCAGTACTTC. The chain combines TRBV28 with TRBJ2-7, with TRBD1 identical over 9 bases. This CDR3 comprises 12 residues. Looked up from germline, CDR1 is MDHEN and CDR2 is SYDVKM. The junction had 4 bases not matched to a gene; V was cut back by 5 bases and J by 8 bases. Full variable domain (remainder filled in from reference TRBV28 and TRBJ2-7): DVKVTQSSRYLVKRTGEKVFLECVQDMDHENMFWYRQDPGLGLRLIYFSYDVKMKEKGDIPEGYSVSREKKERFSLILESASTNQTSMYLCASSGTGSKQYFGPGTRLTVT.

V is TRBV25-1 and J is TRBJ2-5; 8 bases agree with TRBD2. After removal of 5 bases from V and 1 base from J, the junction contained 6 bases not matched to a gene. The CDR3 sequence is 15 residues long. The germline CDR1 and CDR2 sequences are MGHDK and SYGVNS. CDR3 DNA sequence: TGTGCCAGCAGTCTTGCTAGCGGGTCCCAAGAGACCCAGTACTTC. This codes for CASSLASGSQETQYF.

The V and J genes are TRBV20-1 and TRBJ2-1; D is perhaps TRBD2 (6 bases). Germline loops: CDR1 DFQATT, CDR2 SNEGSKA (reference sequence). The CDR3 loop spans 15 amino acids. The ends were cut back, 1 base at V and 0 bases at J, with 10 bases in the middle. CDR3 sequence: CSARAGESSYNEQFF. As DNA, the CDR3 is TGCAGTGCTAGAGCGGGGGAAAGCTCCTACAATGAGCAGTTCTTC.

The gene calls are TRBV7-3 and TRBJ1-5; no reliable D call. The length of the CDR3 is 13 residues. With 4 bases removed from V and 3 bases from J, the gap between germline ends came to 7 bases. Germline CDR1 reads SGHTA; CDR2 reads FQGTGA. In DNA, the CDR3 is TGTGCCAGCAGCTCATTCCACAATCAGCCCCAGCATTTT. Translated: CASSSFHNQPQHF.

CDR3 bases: TGTGCCAGCAGCTTAGGGACCTTTGAATCAGCTTTCTTT. Translating gives CASSLGTFESAFF. The chain joins TRBV7-2 to TRBJ1-1; D not resolved. Germline V gene data show CDR1 as SGHTA and CDR2 as FQGNSA. This CDR3 is 13 amino acids long. V was trimmed by 1 base and J by 10 bases, leaving 13 bases between them. The full variable domain, rest sourced from reference TRBV7-2 and TRBJ1-1, is GAGVSQSPSNKVTEKGKDVELRCDPISGHTALYWYRQSLGQGLEFLIYFQGNSAPDKSGLPSDRFSAERTGGSVSTLTIQRTQQEDSAVYLCASSLGTFESAFFGQGTRLTVV.

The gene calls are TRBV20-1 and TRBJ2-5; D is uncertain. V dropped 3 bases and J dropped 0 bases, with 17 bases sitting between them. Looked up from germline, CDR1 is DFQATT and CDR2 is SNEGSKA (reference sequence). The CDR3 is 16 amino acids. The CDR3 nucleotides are TGCAGTGCTAGTAACCCGGCGGCTTCATACCAAGAGACCCAGTACTTC. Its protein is CSASNPAASYQETQYF.

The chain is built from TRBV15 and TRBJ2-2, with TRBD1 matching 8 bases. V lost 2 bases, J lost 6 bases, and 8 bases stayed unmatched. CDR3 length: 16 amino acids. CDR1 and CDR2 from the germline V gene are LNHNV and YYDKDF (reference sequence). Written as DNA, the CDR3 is TGTGCCACCAGCAGAATAAGGACAGGGCGGGCCGGGGAGCTGTTTTTT. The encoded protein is CATSRIRTGRAGELFF.

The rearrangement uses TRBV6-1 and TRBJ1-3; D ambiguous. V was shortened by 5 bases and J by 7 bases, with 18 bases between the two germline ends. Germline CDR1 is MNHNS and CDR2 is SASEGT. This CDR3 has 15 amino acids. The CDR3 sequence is CASSPLERAGNTIYF. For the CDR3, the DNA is TGTGCCAGCAGTCCCCTCGAGAGGGCCGGGAACACCATATATTTT.

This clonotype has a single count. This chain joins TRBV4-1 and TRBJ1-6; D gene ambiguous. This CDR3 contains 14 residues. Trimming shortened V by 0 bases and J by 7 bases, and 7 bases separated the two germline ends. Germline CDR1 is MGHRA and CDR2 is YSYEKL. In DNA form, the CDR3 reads TGCGCCAGCAGCCAAGATCGCCGGAATTCACCCCTCCACTTT. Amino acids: CASSQDRRNSPLHF.

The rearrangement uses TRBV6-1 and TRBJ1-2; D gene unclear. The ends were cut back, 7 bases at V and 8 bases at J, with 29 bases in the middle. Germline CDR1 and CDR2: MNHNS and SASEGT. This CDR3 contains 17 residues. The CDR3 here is CASTLTWVDVAGNGYTF. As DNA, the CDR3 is TGTGCCAGCACCCTAACCTGGGTGGACGTGGCGGGGAACGGCTACACCTTC.

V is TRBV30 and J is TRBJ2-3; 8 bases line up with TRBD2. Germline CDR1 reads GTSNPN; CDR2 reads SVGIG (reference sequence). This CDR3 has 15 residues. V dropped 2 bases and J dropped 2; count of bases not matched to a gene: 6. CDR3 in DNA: TGTGCCTGGAGTAGGCGGGGGGCCCTCACAGATACGCAGTATTTT. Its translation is CAWSRRGALTDTQYF. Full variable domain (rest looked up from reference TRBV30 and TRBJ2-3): SQTIHQWPATLVQPVGSPLSLECTVEGTSNPNLYWYRQAAGRGLQLLFYSVGIGQISSEVPQNLSASRPQDRQFILSSKKLLLSDSGFYLCAWSRRGALTDTQYFGPGTRLTVL.

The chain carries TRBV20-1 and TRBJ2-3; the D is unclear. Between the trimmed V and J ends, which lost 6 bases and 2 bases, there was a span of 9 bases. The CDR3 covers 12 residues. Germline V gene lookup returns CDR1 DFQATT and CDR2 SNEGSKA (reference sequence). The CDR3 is CSAPSTTDTQYF. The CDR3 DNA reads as TGCAGTGCCCCCAGCACCACAGATACGCAGTATTTT.

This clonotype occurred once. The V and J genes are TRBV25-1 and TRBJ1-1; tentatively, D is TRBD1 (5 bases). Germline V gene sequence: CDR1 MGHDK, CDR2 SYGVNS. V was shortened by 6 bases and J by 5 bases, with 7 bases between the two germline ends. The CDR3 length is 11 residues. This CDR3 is CASRGVTEAFF. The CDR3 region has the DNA TGTGCCAGCAGGGGGGTGACTGAAGCTTTCTTT.

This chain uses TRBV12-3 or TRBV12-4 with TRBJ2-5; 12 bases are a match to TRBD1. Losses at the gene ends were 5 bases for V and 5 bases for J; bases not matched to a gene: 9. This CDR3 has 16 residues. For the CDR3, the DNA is TGTGCCAGCAGTATAGGGGACAGGGGGCTTCGGGAGACCCAGTACTTC. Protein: CASSIGDRGLRETQYF.

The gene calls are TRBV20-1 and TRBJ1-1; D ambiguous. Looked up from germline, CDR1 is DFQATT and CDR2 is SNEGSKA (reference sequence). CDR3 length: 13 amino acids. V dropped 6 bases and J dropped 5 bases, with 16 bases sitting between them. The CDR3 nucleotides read TGCAGTGCCGGTACCGGATTTTTGACTGAAGCTTTCTTT. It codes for CSAGTGFLTEAFF.

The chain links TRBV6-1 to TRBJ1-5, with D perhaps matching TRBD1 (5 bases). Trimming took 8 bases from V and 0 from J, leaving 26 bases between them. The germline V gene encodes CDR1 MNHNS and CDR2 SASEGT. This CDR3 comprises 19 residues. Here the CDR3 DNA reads TGTGCCAGCCGATCCCCGGGACGAGAAAATGGCCGTAGCAATCAGCCCCAGCATTTT. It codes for CASRSPGRENGRSNQPQHF.

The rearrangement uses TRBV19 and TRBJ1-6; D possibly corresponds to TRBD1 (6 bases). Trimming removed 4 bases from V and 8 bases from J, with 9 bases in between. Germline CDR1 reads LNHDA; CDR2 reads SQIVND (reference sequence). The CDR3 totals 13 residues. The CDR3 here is CASSTGVDSPLHF. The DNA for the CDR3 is TGTGCCAGTAGTACAGGGGTCGATTCACCCCTCCACTTT. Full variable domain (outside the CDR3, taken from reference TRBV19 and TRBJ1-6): DGGITQSPKYLFRKEGQNVTLSCEQNLNHDAMYWYRQDPGQGLRLIYYSQIVNDFQKGDIAEGYSVSREKKESFPLTVTSAQKNPTAFYLCASSTGVDSPLHFGNGTRLTVT.

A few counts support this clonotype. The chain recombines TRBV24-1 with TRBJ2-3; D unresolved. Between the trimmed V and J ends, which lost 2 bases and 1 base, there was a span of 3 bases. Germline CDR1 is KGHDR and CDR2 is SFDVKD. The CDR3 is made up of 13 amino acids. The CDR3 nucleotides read TGTGCCACCAGTGATTCCCGCACAGATACGCAGTATTTT. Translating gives CATSDSRTDTQYF.

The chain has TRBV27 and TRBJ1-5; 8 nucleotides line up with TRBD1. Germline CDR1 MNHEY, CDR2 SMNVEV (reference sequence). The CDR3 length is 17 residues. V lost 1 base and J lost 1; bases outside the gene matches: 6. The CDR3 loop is CASSLWTGPHSNQPQHF. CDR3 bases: TGTGCCAGCAGTTTATGGACAGGGCCACACAGCAATCAGCCCCAGCATTTT.

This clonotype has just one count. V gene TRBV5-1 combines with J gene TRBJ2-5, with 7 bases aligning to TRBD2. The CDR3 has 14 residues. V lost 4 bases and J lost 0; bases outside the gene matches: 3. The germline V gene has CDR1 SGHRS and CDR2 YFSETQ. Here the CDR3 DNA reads TGCGCCAGCAGCATGACTAGCAACCAAGAGACCCAGTACTTC. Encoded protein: CASSMTSNQETQYF. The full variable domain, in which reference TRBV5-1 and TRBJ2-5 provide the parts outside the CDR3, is KAGVTQTPRYLIKTRGQQVTLSCSPISGHRSVSWYQQTPGQGLQFLFEYFSETQRNKGNFPGRFSGRQFSNSRSEMNVSTLELGDSALYLCASSMTSNQETQYFGPGTRLLVL.

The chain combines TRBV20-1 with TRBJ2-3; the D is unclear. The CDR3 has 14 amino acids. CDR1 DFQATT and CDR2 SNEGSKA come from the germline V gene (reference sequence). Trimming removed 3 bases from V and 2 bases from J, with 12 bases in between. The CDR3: CSASIAPSTDTQYF. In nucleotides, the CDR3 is TGCAGTGCTAGTATAGCTCCTTCCACAGATACGCAGTATTTT.

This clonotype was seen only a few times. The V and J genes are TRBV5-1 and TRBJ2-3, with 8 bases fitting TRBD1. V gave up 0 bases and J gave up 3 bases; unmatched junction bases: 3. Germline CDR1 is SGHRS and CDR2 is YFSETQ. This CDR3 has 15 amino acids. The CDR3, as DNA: TGCGCCAGCAGCTTGGGGACAGGGCAGACAGATACGCAGTATTTT. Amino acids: CASSLGTGQTDTQYF. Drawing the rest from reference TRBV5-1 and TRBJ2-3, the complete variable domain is KAGVTQTPRYLIKTRGQQVTLSCSPISGHRSVSWYQQTPGQGLQFLFEYFSETQRNKGNFPGRFSGRQFSNSRSEMNVSTLELGDSALYLCASSLGTGQTDTQYFGPGTRLTVL.